Sequencing of this T cell receptor (beta chain) was carried out in a study of human T cells and chemical hapten exposure (dated by TCRdb to the early 2020s). Notes on the research overall: For sensitization, 2% DPC in acetone was applied to an approximately 2 cm by approximately 2 cm area of upper inner arm skin. Libraries were pooled for sequencing, and variation in per-sample TCR yields was attributed mainly to small differences in library volumes within the pool. Throughout the study period of 20 to 30 weeks, patients also received therapeutic DPC doses to the scalp every week. Patch tests used Finn chambers with 0.01% DPC on the upper back, scored after 6 days by International Contact Dermatitis Research Group standards. Blood for TCR sequencing was provided by twenty-nine alopecia patients at one to four time points (pre-sensitization, 2, 6 and 24 weeks). This study followed changes in the peripheral blood TCR repertoire in vivo during primary and secondary sensitization of alopecia patients to the hapten diphenylcyclopropenone (DPC). Blood samples were taken from patients before sensitization (week 0) and at 2, 6 and about 24 weeks after DPC sensitization. The patient cohort, mostly female, included alopecia areata with under or over 50% scalp involvement, alopecia totalis and alopecia universalis.

This clonotype was observed a few times. It has no known antigen specificity. The sample holds no much larger clone one base away, and base qualities are not on file. Receptor libraries were prepared by RACE. The sample was run on a NextSeq 500. During library preparation, unique molecular identifiers were attached to individual cDNA molecules so that TCRs could be counted quantitatively and reproducibly. Both TCR alpha and TCR beta chains were sequenced from each blood RNA sample. The authors' analysis ran thus. The median number of TCRs per sample was 90,000 to 100,000, ranging from roughly 20,000 to 700,000. V, J and CDR3 annotation of the TCR reads was carried out using the Decombinator software suite. For the PS versus PT1 abundance plots, all samples were subsampled to the same number of TCRs (28,000). Expanded TCRs were defined as absent before sensitization and observed at least eight times at the 2-week time point. TCRdb redid the processing of the public reads, applying fastp at Q25 and MiXCR, and retained in-frame beta chains. CDR3 protein sequences are deduplicated, and each keeps its most common genes and DNA. V and J calls and clone size were set by TCRdb, not the authors. The table for this sample lists about 400,000 distinct CDR3 sequences; roughly 6.3% of them were counted only once. The top ten hold about 5.6% of the sample.

The meaning of the sample's time point label: patch test 2, 6 weeks after DPC sensitization. The label giving this sample's treatment or condition can be read as: therapeutic diphenylcyclopropenone sensitization with weekly scalp DPC. At every patch-test visit, the blood draw took place before the patch test was put on. Eligible patients were aged 18 to 70, diagnosed with alopecia, deemed suitable for DPC therapy, and excluded if pregnant. Total RNA was isolated from unfractionated whole blood collected in Tempus Blood RNA tubes. The research as a whole found: DPC sensitization did not change the number of TCRs with a frequency above 1 in 1000, and there was no evidence of changes in global repertoire structure. All patients had alopecia, a presumed autoimmune disease, so their immune response might differ from that of healthy individuals. After repeated subsampling, changes were observed in the strength of the expansion versus patch-test correlation and in the threshold at which the correlation became significant. A positive correlation was found between the number of PT1 expanded TCRs and patch test score, with significance reached at thresholds 8, 16 and 32 but not 4. Compared with pre-sensitization or healthy control sets, expanded TCRs formed significantly more large CDR3 similarity clusters, which is consistent with antigen-driven responses.

The material sequenced was whole blood, taken in connection with sensitization to the hapten diphenylcyclopropenone (DPC). This receptor was obtained from a woman aged 18-30 years with alopecia areata. Some clones in this sample may be carry-over from other donors' samples.

The sequenced DNA is TGCGCCAGCAGCCAAAGTCGTGGGGGGAATCAGCCCCAGCATTTT. Its translation is CASSQSRGGNQPQHF. Recombination linked TRBV4-1 to TRBJ1-5, and possibly TRBD1, on 5 matching bases. The CDR3 runs 15 amino acids, cysteine and phenylalanine included. Left in the record is the CDR3 DNA by itself, 45 bases read in frame from the first base. The germline V gene specifies MGHRA as CDR1 and YSYEKL as CDR2. The trim is 2 bases for V and 4 bases for J, with a gap of 12 bases between the germline ends.